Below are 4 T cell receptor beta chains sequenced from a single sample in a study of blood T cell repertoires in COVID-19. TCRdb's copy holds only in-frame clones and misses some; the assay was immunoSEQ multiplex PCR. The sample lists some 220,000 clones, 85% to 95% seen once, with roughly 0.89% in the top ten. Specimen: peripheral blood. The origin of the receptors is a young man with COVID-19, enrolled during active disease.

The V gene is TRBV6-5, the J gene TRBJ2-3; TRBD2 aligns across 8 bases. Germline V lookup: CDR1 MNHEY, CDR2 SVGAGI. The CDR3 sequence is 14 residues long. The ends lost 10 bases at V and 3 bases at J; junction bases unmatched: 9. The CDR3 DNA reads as TGTGCCACACTTGCGGGACTAGGAACAGATACGCAGTATTTT. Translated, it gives CATLAGLGTDTQYF.

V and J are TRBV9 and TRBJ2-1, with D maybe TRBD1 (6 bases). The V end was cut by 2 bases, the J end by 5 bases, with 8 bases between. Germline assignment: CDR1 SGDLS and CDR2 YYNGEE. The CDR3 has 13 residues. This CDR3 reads CASSVGTHNEQFF. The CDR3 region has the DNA TGTGCCAGCAGCGTCGGGACACACAATGAGCAGTTCTTC.

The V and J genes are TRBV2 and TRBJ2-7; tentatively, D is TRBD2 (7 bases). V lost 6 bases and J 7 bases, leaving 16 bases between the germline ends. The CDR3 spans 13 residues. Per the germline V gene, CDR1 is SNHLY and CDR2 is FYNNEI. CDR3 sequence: CASRREGVGEQYF. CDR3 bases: TGTGCCAGCAGGAGGGAGGGGGTCGGGGAGCAGTACTTC.

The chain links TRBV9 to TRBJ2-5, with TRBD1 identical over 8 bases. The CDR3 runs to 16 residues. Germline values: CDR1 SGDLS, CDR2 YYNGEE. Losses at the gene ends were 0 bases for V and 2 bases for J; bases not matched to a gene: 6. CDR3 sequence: CASSVATGGTQETQYF. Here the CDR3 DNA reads TGTGCCAGCAGCGTAGCTACAGGGGGGACACAAGAGACCCAGTACTTC.